This entry lists 26 T cell receptor beta chains sequenced from one sample in a study of neurological immune-mediated disorders. MiXCR, run by TCRdb on the 5' RACE reads, gives a single entry per CDR3 protein. The sample records roughly 80,000 distinct CDR3 sequences, approximately 10% being singletons. The sample taken for sequencing was PBMCs. All receptors derive from a man in his fifties in good health.

This clonotype was observed many times. The V call is TRBV7-2, the J call TRBJ1-5, with D unclear. V was pared by 1 base and J by 6 bases, with 4 bases between. The CDR3 length is 12 residues. The germline CDR1 and CDR2 sequences are SGHTA and FQGNSA. The CDR3 region is CASSLGRQPQHF. CDR3 nucleotides: TGTGCCAGCAGCTTAGGGCGTCAGCCCCAGCATTTT.

This clonotype was detected many times. This chain joins TRBV4-1 and TRBJ2-7, with TRBD1 matching 11 bases. Germline V gene lookup returns CDR1 MGHRA and CDR2 YSYEKL. V lost 3 bases to trimming and J lost 1 base; unmatched junction nucleotides: 8. This CDR3 has 17 residues. Here the CDR3 reads CASSHVRGTGGSYEQYF. The CDR3, as DNA: TGCGCCAGCAGCCATGTGAGGGGGACAGGGGGTTCCTACGAGCAGTACTTC.

This clonotype was detected many times. The chain combines TRBV9 with TRBJ2-1, with a weak D call TRBD2 (5 bases). The CDR3 totals 11 residues. The germline V and J ends were trimmed by 6 bases and 5 bases, with 6 bases remaining between them. Germline V gene lookup returns CDR1 SGDLS and CDR2 YYNGEE. The CDR3, as DNA: TGTGCCAGCAACGGGGACAATGAGCAGTTCTTC. It yields the protein CASNGDNEQFF.

This clonotype came up a few times. The CDR3 region has the DNA TGTGCCAGCACCCCAGATAATGAAAAACTGTTTTTT. The encoded protein is CASTPDNEKLFF. The rearrangement joins TRBV7-8 to TRBJ1-4; D unresolved. The V end was cut by 7 bases, the J end by 4 bases, with 7 bases between. CDR3 length equals 12 residues. Per the germline V gene, CDR1 is SGHVS and CDR2 is FQNEAQ.

This clonotype was recorded many times. The J gene is TRBJ2-5, the V gene TRBV5-1, with D uncertain. The CDR3 totals 13 residues. The V gene's germline CDR1 is SGHRS and CDR2 YFSETQ. V dropped 6 bases and J dropped 5 bases, with 14 bases sitting between them. The CDR3 spells CASTPEGRETQYF. The CDR3 bases are TGCGCCAGCACCCCCGAAGGGCGGGAGACCCAGTACTTC.

To note about this clonotype: A read error may produce the germline difference seen at one junction end. V and J are TRBV10-3 and TRBJ1-1, with D hard to call. Germline CDR1 and CDR2: ENHRY and SYGVKD. The CDR3 contains 13 residues. The CDR3 DNA sequence: TGTACCATCAACTGGACGGAAAACACTGAAGCTTTCTTT. It codes for CTINWTENTEAFF.

This clonotype was recorded many times. This rearrangement joins TRBV12-3 or TRBV12-4 to TRBJ2-2; weak D call: TRBD1 (5 bases). This CDR3 spans 13 amino acids. Trimming cost V 6 bases and J 6 bases, with 11 bases left between them. In DNA form, the CDR3 reads TGTGCCAGCAGCCCCAGGGTCCCCGGGGAGCTGTTTTTT. Its protein product is CASSPRVPGELFF.

This clonotype was observed at least ten times. The chain is built from TRBV10-3 and TRBJ2-1, with a tentative D call TRBD2 (6 bases). Trimming stripped 6 bases from V and 9 bases from J, with 24 bases between. The CDR3 runs 16 residues. CDR1 ENHRY and CDR2 SYGVKD come from the germline V gene. CDR3 nucleotides: TGTGCCATCAGCCGGGACTTTCGGGCCTCTCTAGTTGAGCAGTTCTTC. Its protein product is CAISRDFRASLVEQFF.

The table lists this clonotype with many counts. CDR3 sequence reads: CASSLGFGTYGYTF. In nucleotides, the CDR3 is TGCGCCAGCAGCTTGGGTTTCGGAACCTATGGCTACACCTTC. The V gene is TRBV5-1, the J gene TRBJ1-2, with D unresolved. This CDR3 is built from 14 residues. V gave up 0 bases and J gave up 4 bases, with 10 bases separating them. CDR1 and CDR2 from the germline V gene are SGHRS and YFSETQ.

A few counts support this clonotype. The chain uses TRBV5-6 and TRBJ2-5; D might be TRBD1 (5 bases). Trimming removed 4 bases at V and 0 bases at J, with 13 bases between. The CDR3 has 15 amino acids. CDR1 is SGHDT, CDR2 YYEEEE, per germline. CDR3 sequence (DNA): TGTGCCAGCAGCAAATCCCAGGGAAACCAAGAGACCCAGTACTTC. Encoded protein: CASSKSQGNQETQYF.

This clonotype was observed many times. V and J are TRBV29-1 and TRBJ2-3; D is uncertain. The CDR3 loop spans 15 amino acids. V gave up 1 base and J gave up 0 bases, with 11 bases separating them. Germline V lookup: CDR1 SQVTM, CDR2 ANQGSEA. The CDR3 is CSVEVRTVSTDTQYF. CDR3 bases: TGCAGCGTTGAAGTCCGCACGGTTAGCACAGATACGCAGTATTTT.

This clonotype was observed at least ten times. The chain employs TRBV20-1 and TRBJ2-7, with 10 bases matching TRBD2. Losses at the gene ends were 3 bases for V and 2 bases for J; bases not matched to a gene: 4. The CDR3 consists of 14 residues. The germline V gene has CDR1 DFQATT and CDR2 SNEGSKA (reference sequence). CDR3 DNA: TGCAGTGCTAGCTTACTAGCGGGAACCTACGAGCAGTACTTC. Encoded protein: CSASLLAGTYEQYF.

This clonotype was picked up many times. The rearrangement links TRBV7-3 to TRBJ2-1; D tentatively fits TRBD1 or TRBD2 (5 bases each). The V and J ends lost 3 bases and 4 bases respectively, with 10 bases between them. The CDR3 runs to 14 residues. The germline gives CDR1 SGHTA, CDR2 FQGTGA. In DNA form, the CDR3 reads TGTGCCAGCAGCTTCGCTGGGGGATACAATGAGCAGTTCTTC. As protein: CASSFAGGYNEQFF.

This clonotype was recorded at least ten times. The chain couples TRBV5-6 to TRBJ2-1, with D possibly being TRBD2 (6 bases). V shed 2 bases and J shed 0 bases, with 9 bases lying between them. The CDR3 has 15 residues. Germline lookup yields CDR1 SGHDT and CDR2 YYEEEE. The CDR3 DNA follows: TGTGCCAGCAGCTTCGGGGGAAGCTCCTACAATGAGCAGTTCTTC. Protein: CASSFGGSSYNEQFF. Together with reference TRBV5-6 and TRBJ2-1, the CDR3 gives the full variable domain: DAGVTQSPTHLIKTRGQQVTLRCSPKSGHDTVSWYQQALGQGPQFIFQYYEEEERQRGNFPDRFSGHQFPNYSSELNVNALLLGDSALYLCASSFGGSSYNEQFFGPGTRLTVL.

This clonotype was picked up many times. The chain combines TRBV6-4 with TRBJ2-1; TRBD2 is a possible D gene (5 bases). V lost 0 bases and J 0 bases, leaving 9 bases between the germline ends. Germline lookup yields CDR1 MRHNA and CDR2 SNTAGT. The CDR3 is made up of 16 amino acids. CDR3 loop: CASSDSDSSSYNEQFF. Written as DNA, the CDR3 is TGTGCCAGCAGTGACTCGGACTCGAGCTCCTACAATGAGCAGTTCTTC.

This clonotype was counted between two and nine times. CDR3 region: CASSAIPQGMGNQPQHF. Here the CDR3 DNA reads TGCGCCAGCAGCGCCATCCCACAGGGAATGGGCAATCAGCCCCAGCATTTT. The chain combines TRBV5-1 with TRBJ1-5; tentative D call: TRBD1 (6 bases). CDR3 length: 17 residues. Germline V gene lookup returns CDR1 SGHRS and CDR2 YFSETQ. Trimming shortened V by 4 bases and J by 2 bases, and 19 bases separated the two germline ends.

This clonotype was detected ten times or more. The chain combines TRBV5-1 with TRBJ2-7; 8 bases fit TRBD2. V was pared by 4 bases and J by 4 bases, with 7 bases of the junction left unmatched. This CDR3 is 14 amino acids long. Looked up from germline, CDR1 is SGHRS and CDR2 is YFSETQ. This chain's CDR3 is CASSLTSGPYEQYF. As DNA, the CDR3 is TGCGCCAGCAGCCTCACTAGCGGCCCTTACGAGCAGTACTTC.

This clonotype has only a few counts. The chain links TRBV18 to TRBJ1-1; 7 nucleotides line up with TRBD1. CDR1 is KGHSH, CDR2 LQKENI, per germline. The J segment lost 1 base and the V segment lost 2 bases, leaving 4 bases of the junction unmatched. This CDR3 spans 15 amino acids. The CDR3 reads CASSPEGAENTEAFF. The CDR3 nucleotides are TGTGCCAGCTCACCAGAGGGGGCGGAGAACACTGAAGCTTTCTTT.

This clonotype was picked up many times. J is TRBJ2-4 and V is TRBV5-1, with D maybe TRBD1 (7 bases). The CDR3 is 16 amino acids. In germline, CDR1 is SGHRS, CDR2 YFSETQ. V lost 7 bases and J lost 1, with 18 bases in between. In nucleotides, the CDR3 is TGCGCCAGCGACAGGGAGGAAGATGCCGCCAAAAACATTCAGTACTTC. Encoded protein: CASDREEDAAKNIQYF. The entire variable domain, with the rest obtained from reference TRBV5-1 and TRBJ2-4, is as follows: KAGVTQTPRYLIKTRGQQVTLSCSPISGHRSVSWYQQTPGQGLQFLFEYFSETQRNKGNFPGRFSGRQFSNSRSEMNVSTLELGDSALYLCASDREEDAAKNIQYFGAGTRLSVL.

This clonotype has a count of ten or more. This chain joins TRBV5-1 and TRBJ1-5; D remains ambiguous. Germline V gives CDR1 SGHRS, CDR2 YFSETQ. This CDR3 has 13 amino acids. V was pared by 3 bases and J by 0 bases, with 4 bases between. The chain's CDR3 is CASSSGSNQPQHF. CDR3 nucleotide sequence: TGCGCCAGCAGCTCAGGTAGCAATCAGCCCCAGCATTTT.

The chain carries TRBV19 and TRBJ1-2; 10 nucleotides line up with TRBD1. CDR3 length: 16 residues. In germline, CDR1 is LNHDA, CDR2 SQIVND (reference sequence). V was pared by 6 bases and J by 7 bases, with 14 bases of the junction left unmatched. The CDR3 here is CASSPLATGGSLGYTF. For the CDR3, the DNA is TGTGCCAGTAGCCCCCTCGCGACAGGGGGCTCCCTTGGCTACACCTTC.

This clonotype showed up many times. The chain is built from TRBV10-3 and TRBJ2-1, with 9 bases aligning to TRBD2. J gave up 2 bases and V 0 bases, and 2 bases lay outside the gene matches. This CDR3 is built from 16 residues. Looked up from germline, CDR1 is ENHRY and CDR2 is SYGVKD. Here the CDR3 reads CAISESGGRAYNEQFF. For the CDR3, the DNA is TGTGCCATCAGTGAGTCTGGCGGGAGGGCCTACAATGAGCAGTTCTTC.

There are many counts of this clonotype. This chain uses TRBV12-3 or TRBV12-4 with TRBJ1-4, with D possibly matching TRBD1 (6 bases). CDR3 length: 13 residues. V lost 6 bases and J 7 bases, leaving 12 bases between the germline ends. The CDR3 sequence: CASRDSRGEKLFF. CDR3 DNA: TGTGCCAGCAGGGACAGCAGGGGTGAAAAACTGTTTTTT.

This clonotype appeared many times. The V and J genes are TRBV28 and TRBJ2-4; D not resolved. Germline lookup yields CDR1 MDHEN and CDR2 SYDVKM. V lost 5 bases to trimming and J lost 9 bases, with 11 bases between them. This CDR3 region has 12 residues. The CDR3 nucleotides are TGTGCCAGCAGTCCCCAAGCCGGCATTCAGTACTTC. Protein: CASSPQAGIQYF.

This clonotype has only a few counts. The gene calls are TRBV6-6 and TRBJ2-3, with a possible D match to TRBD2 (5 bases). Trimming stripped 6 bases from V and 2 bases from J, with 12 bases between. This CDR3 has 14 amino acids. Per germline, CDR1 MNHNY and CDR2 SVGAGI (reference sequence). CDR3 amino acids: CASRNPGITDTQYF. CDR3 bases: TGTGCCAGCAGGAACCCGGGGATCACAGATACGCAGTATTTT.

A note on this clonotype: A much larger clone lies a single base off, so this may be a read error. This chain connects TRBV9 to TRBJ1-6; D is uncertain. The length of the CDR3 is 14 residues. Germline CDR1 and CDR2: SGDLS and YYNGEE. CDR3 coding DNA: TGTGCCACCAGCGTAGAACTTTATAATTCACCCCTCCACTTT. Protein sequence: CATSVELYNSPLHF.